The count of the clone carrying this TCR beta chain is one. The antigen is unknown. The germline V gene encodes CDR1 KGHSH and CDR2 LQKENI. J was trimmed by 9 bases and V by 8 bases; bases with no gene match: 19. The CDR3 sequence is 18 residues long. TCRdb's table, derived via immunoSEQ multiplex PCR, lists solely in-frame clones and lacks some. This repertoire shows 97,000 or so clones, roughly 85% found once; its top ten account for around 3.9%. The sample belongs to a study of cytomegalovirus exposure and HLA in healthy donors. Findings and limits, study-wide: Testing in vitro showed a few CMV-associated chains specific for CMV antigens. For cytomegalovirus status, the classifier reportedly gave diagnoses with high specificity and sensitivity. According to a subsequent analysis, TCR clusters identified in the first cohort showed a tendency to co-occur across the roughly 120 validation repertoires. Listed as cytomegalovirus-associated were about 160 TCR beta chains.

This chain connects TRBV18 to TRBJ2-1, with 13 bases that match TRBD2. The receptor was isolated from a woman aged 30 to 39 in good health and CMV-seronegative. The material sequenced was PBMCs. The CDR3 sequence is CASRTNVSGTSGMSEQFF. The CDR3 DNA sequence: TGTGCCAGCCGGACGAACGTTTCCGGGACTAGCGGGATGAGTGAGCAGTTCTTC.